This T cell receptor beta chain stems from a study of long-term antiretroviral therapy in people with HIV. Concerning this clone: Antigen unknown.

No donor had fewer than one pre-ART PBMC sample or fewer than two post-ART PBMC samples. They ran version v3.0 of the immunoSEQ assay at survey level. TCRdb keeps only in-frame clones here, not all; method: immunoSEQ multiplex PCR. The sample has 25,000 to 30,000 clones; roughly 84% are singletons. CDR1 MGHRA and CDR2 YSYEKL come from the germline V gene. This CDR3 has 14 amino acids. Trimming cost V 0 bases and J 7 bases, with 12 bases left between them. General study results and limits: When set beside controls, HIV repertoires had CDR3 length ranges that were narrower. ART adherence, viral resistance and therapy changes were undocumented.

The V and J genes are TRBV4-1 and TRBJ1-2; weak D call: TRBD1 (5 bases). The receptor was isolated from a man aged 18 to 29 with HIV. Sequenced here: unsorted PBMCs, sampled 0.4 years after starting antiretroviral therapy. The CDR3 spells CASSQDMAGSGYTF. In DNA form, the CDR3 reads TGCGCCAGCAGCCAAGATATGGCAGGGAGTGGCTACACCTTC.